This entry lists 6 T cell receptor beta chains sequenced from one sample in a study of T cell changes during pregnancy in multiple sclerosis. The repertoire was sequenced with immunoSEQ multiplex PCR; TCRdb's copy has only in-frame clones and lacks some. The top ten clones hold around 1.4% of a sample with about 80,000 clones, about 90% of them seen once. Sequenced here: peripheral blood, sampled before pregnancy. The receptors shown here come from a female donor with multiple sclerosis, enrolled in a pregnancy study.

The rearrangement uses TRBV4-1 and TRBJ1-1; TRBD1 is a possible D gene (5 bases). The CDR3 runs 15 residues. V shed 0 bases and J shed 4 bases, with 12 bases lying between them. The germline V gene has CDR1 MGHRA and CDR2 YSYEKL. For the CDR3, the DNA is TGCGCCAGCAGCCAAGATATGGGGGGGGGCACTGAAGCTTTCTTT. Translated, it gives CASSQDMGGGTEAFF.

V gene TRBV25-1 combines with J gene TRBJ1-4; 9 bases fit TRBD1. The CDR3 is made up of 15 amino acids. Per germline, CDR1 MGHDK and CDR2 SYGVNS. V gave up 3 bases and J gave up 8 bases; unmatched junction bases: 7. CDR3 DNA sequence: TGTGCCAGCAGTGATTGGGACAGGGAAGACGAAAAACTGTTTTTT. Protein sequence: CASSDWDREDEKLFF.

This chain joins TRBV10-3 and TRBJ1-3; 9 positions match TRBD1. The J segment lost 2 bases and the V segment lost 2 bases, leaving 1 base of the junction unmatched. CDR3 length: 15 amino acids. Germline CDR1 is ENHRY and CDR2 is SYGVKD. The CDR3 DNA reads TGTGCCATCAGTGAGCGGGACAGGGCTGGAAACACCATATATTTT. Protein: CAISERDRAGNTIYF.

CDR3 bases: TGCAGCGTCGGGCCGACAGGGAAACCCTATGGCTACACCTTC. Its translation is CSVGPTGKPYGYTF. The chain couples TRBV29-1 to TRBJ1-2, with TRBD1 matching 7 bases. V was pared by 6 bases and J by 4 bases, with 11 bases of the junction left unmatched. In germline, CDR1 is SQVTM, CDR2 ANQGSEA. The CDR3 covers 14 residues.

This chain joins TRBV25-1 and TRBJ1-3; the match to TRBD1 covers 7 bases. The CDR3 consists of 15 residues. Germline CDR1 is MGHDK and CDR2 is SYGVNS. J was trimmed by 4 bases and V by 2 bases; bases with no gene match: 5. The CDR3 loop is CASSELGTVGNTIYF. The CDR3 DNA reads TGTGCCAGCAGTGAACTAGGGACAGTAGGAAACACCATATATTTT. Based on the CDR3 plus reference TRBV25-1 and TRBJ1-3, the full variable domain is EADIYQTPRYLVIGTGKKITLECSQTMGHDKMYWYQQDPGMELHLIHYSYGVNSTEKGDLSSESTVSRIRTEHFPLTLESARPSHTSQYLCASSELGTVGNTIYFGEGSWLTVV.

The chain joins TRBV18 to TRBJ1-2; 7 positions agree with TRBD1. The V segment lost 3 bases and the J segment 2 bases; nucleotides outside the gene matches: 12. CDR3 length equals 17 residues. Germline CDR1 reads KGHSH; CDR2 reads LQKENI. CDR3 nucleotide sequence: TGTGCCAGCTCACCGTTAGCCCCGACAGGGCGAAACTATGGCTACACCTTC. Its translation is CASSPLAPTGRNYGYTF.